A single sample gave rise to the 18 T cell receptor beta chains below, sequenced in a study of blood T cell repertoires in COVID-19. Sequencing used immunoSEQ multiplex PCR; TCRdb keeps in-frame clones, though not all of them. The data contain about 20,000 clones, about 89% of them seen just once; the ten biggest clones take up about 3.9%. Specimen: peripheral blood. The receptors were sampled from a human donor in a cohort sampled during active COVID-19.

This clone was detected a few times. This chain links TRBV7-3 with TRBJ1-6, with 9 bases that match TRBD1. The junction had 2 bases not matched to a gene; V was cut back by 4 bases and J by 7 bases. The CDR3 length is 14 residues. The germline gives CDR1 SGHTA, CDR2 FQGTGA. The CDR3 protein is CASSSGTGNSPLHF. The CDR3 DNA reads TGTGCCAGCAGCTCCGGGACAGGGAATTCACCCCTCCACTTT.

The V and J genes are TRBV6-5 and TRBJ2-7, with TRBD1 matching 11 bases. V dropped 2 bases and J dropped 9; count of bases not matched to a gene: 6. Germline-derived CDR1 and CDR2 are MNHEY and SVGAGI. This CDR3 spans 14 amino acids. The CDR3 protein is CASSYTGQGAVQYF. CDR3 sequence (DNA): TGTGCCAGCAGTTACACCGGACAGGGGGCGGTGCAGTACTTC.

In the case of this clone: The junction differs from germline at one of its ends, possibly a read error. The chain couples TRBV28 to TRBJ2-5, with 8 bases that match TRBD2. The CDR3 is 14 amino acids. Germline V gene lookup returns CDR1 MDHEN and CDR2 SYDVKM. The CDR3 DNA is TGTGCCAGCAGGTCGGGGGGGACCCAACAGACCCAGTACTTC. Translating gives CASRSGGTQQTQYF.

The chain uses TRBV19 and TRBJ2-7, with D perhaps matching TRBD2 (5 bases). The V end lost 2 bases, the J end lost 6 bases, and 14 bases lay between the germline ends. This CDR3 has 14 amino acids. Per germline, CDR1 LNHDA and CDR2 SQIVND (reference sequence). Here the CDR3 reads CASSIYGRGSEQYF. CDR3 DNA sequence: TGTGCCAGTAGTATATATGGTCGGGGTTCCGAGCAGTACTTC.

The rearrangement joins TRBV5-6 to TRBJ1-2; tentatively, D is TRBD1 (6 bases). Germline V CDR1 and CDR2: SGHDT, YYEEEE. The CDR3 is 15 residues long. Trimming cost V 0 bases and J 4 bases, with 13 bases left between them. In DNA, the CDR3 is TGTGCCAGCAGCTTGGAGCCCGGACAGATCTATGGCTACACCTTC. As protein: CASSLEPGQIYGYTF.

This chain uses TRBV6-5 with TRBJ2-7; a possible D gene is TRBD1 (6 bases). CDR3 length: 15 residues. Trimming pared 3 bases from V and 3 bases from J, leaving 15 bases between. Germline V gene data show CDR1 as MNHEY and CDR2 as SVGAGI. The CDR3 coding sequence is TGTGCCAGCAGTTATACCTCAGGGGCTCTCTACGAGCAGTACTTC. This sequence encodes CASSYTSGALYEQYF.

The table lists this clone with a count of one. The chain joins TRBV11-2 to TRBJ2-3; D possibly corresponds to TRBD2 (7 bases). Trimming took 5 bases from V and 6 from J, leaving 18 bases between them. Germline V CDR1 and CDR2: SGHAT, FQNNGV. The CDR3 has 15 amino acids. CDR3 coding DNA: TGTGCCAGCAGCCAACAGGGACGGGGGGCGGATACGCAGTATTTT. Residues: CASSQQGRGADTQYF.

The J gene is TRBJ2-7, the V gene TRBV2; D remains unclear. The germline gives CDR1 SNHLY, CDR2 FYNNEI. The ends were cut back, 2 bases at V and 3 bases at J, with 8 bases in the middle. The CDR3 has 13 amino acids. CDR3 sequence reads: CASSEQVSYEQYV. The DNA for the CDR3 is TGTGCCAGCAGTGAACAGGTTAGCTACGAGCAGTACGTC.

The chain employs TRBV5-1 and TRBJ2-5, with 7 bases matching TRBD2. CDR1 SGHRS and CDR2 YFSETQ come from the germline V gene. CDR3 size: 15 residues. The ends lost 4 bases at V and 3 bases at J; junction bases unmatched: 9. The CDR3 DNA follows: TGCGCCAGCAGCCCGGGGGGTAGCCCAGAAGAGACCCAGTACTTC. Translation gives CASSPGGSPEETQYF.

The chain recombines TRBV19 with TRBJ2-5; 9 positions agree with TRBD2. From germline, CDR1 is LNHDA and CDR2 SQIVND (reference sequence). The CDR3 consists of 15 residues. Trimming took 2 bases from V and 5 from J; bases not matched to a gene: 6. This chain's CDR3 is CASSIMGLATETQYF. The CDR3 DNA sequence: TGTGCCAGTAGTATAATGGGACTAGCAACGGAGACCCAGTACTTC.

The CDR3 bases are TGTGCCAGCAGCCAAGGGTTCAAACAGCTTGCAGATACGCAGTATTTT. It specifies CASSQGFKQLADTQYF. The chain carries TRBV14 and TRBJ2-3; D unresolved. The CDR3 has 16 amino acids. Trimming removed 1 base from V and 4 bases from J, with 15 bases in between. The germline CDR1 and CDR2 sequences are SGHDN and FVKESK.

The rearrangement uses TRBV12-3 or TRBV12-4 and TRBJ2-1; D may be TRBD2 (7 bases). This CDR3 is built from 12 residues. The germline V and J ends were trimmed by 7 bases and 7 bases, with 11 bases remaining between them. This CDR3 reads CASIKGGNEQFF. CDR3 DNA sequence: TGTGCCAGCATCAAGGGGGGGAATGAGCAGTTCTTC.

This sequence joins TRBV6-5 and TRBJ1-4, with D uncertain. Germline assignment: CDR1 MNHEY and CDR2 SVGAGI. V gave up 2 bases and J gave up 8 bases, with 12 bases separating them. This CDR3 spans 14 amino acids. The CDR3 reads CASSYEGVSEKLFF. The CDR3 DNA is TGTGCCAGCAGTTACGAGGGAGTTTCCGAAAAACTGTTTTTT.

The J gene is TRBJ2-3, the V gene TRBV28; TRBD1 matches at 8 bases. The V gene's germline CDR1 is MDHEN and CDR2 SYDVKM. CDR3 length: 16 amino acids. The junction had 13 bases not matched to a gene; V was cut back by 5 bases and J by 6 bases. Written as DNA, the CDR3 is TGTGCCAGCAGTCCGGGACAGGCCGGCGTCGGGGATACGCAGTATTTT. Protein: CASSPGQAGVGDTQYF.

This chain connects TRBV6-5 to TRBJ2-7, with D possibly being TRBD2 (5 bases). Germline CDR1 and CDR2: MNHEY and SVGAGI. CDR3 length: 11 amino acids. CDR3: CASSYARRGLV. In nucleotides, the CDR3 is TGTGCCAGCAGTTACGCTCGGCGCGGGTTGGTC.

The rearrangement links TRBV18 to TRBJ2-3, with D possibly matching TRBD2 (6 bases). With 3 bases removed from V and 2 bases from J, the gap between germline ends came to 15 bases. This CDR3 has 16 residues. Germline V CDR1 and CDR2: KGHSH, LQKENI. The CDR3 is CASSPVWRASTDTQYF. The DNA of the CDR3 is TGTGCCAGCTCACCGGTTTGGAGGGCGTCCACAGATACGCAGTATTTT.

The DNA for the CDR3 is TGTGCCAGCAGCTTAGACAGGGGACATTCCAATGAGCAGTTCTTC. Translation gives CASSLDRGHSNEQFF. V and J are TRBV7-3 and TRBJ2-1; 8 bases are shared with TRBD1. Germline values: CDR1 SGHTA, CDR2 FQGTGA. The CDR3 is made up of 15 amino acids. The V gene end was trimmed by 2 bases and the J gene end by 6 bases; junction bases not matched to a gene: 6.

The chain recombines TRBV7-9 with TRBJ2-5; 8 nucleotides align to TRBD1. J lost 2 bases, V lost 4 bases, and 9 bases had no gene match. The CDR3 has 16 amino acids. In germline, CDR1 is SEHNR, CDR2 FQNEAQ (reference sequence). CDR3 in amino acids: CASSSADRGGQETQYF. CDR3 coding DNA: TGTGCCAGCAGCTCGGCTGACAGGGGCGGACAAGAGACCCAGTACTTC.